Listed below are T cell receptor beta chains from one sample, sequenced in a study of T cell clonotyping in hematopoietic cell transplantation. Assay used: immunoSEQ multiplex PCR; TCRdb lists only in-frame clones, some missing. The sample shows approximately 44,000 clones, 95% of them seen only once. Sequences were obtained from peripheral blood mononuclear cells. The receptors originated from a man under 40 in good health. Some clones in this sample may be carry-over from other donors' samples. The CDR3 runs from the conserved cysteine through the conserved F or W. A D gene is named only where the DNA matches it firmly. Some rows have no size entry. The others give once, few or many, or a class for an expanded clone.

V	D	size	J	DNA	CDR3
TRBV15	NA	NA	TRBJ1-1	TGTGCCACCAGCAGAGATTTTGGGACCTTGAACACTGAAGCTTTCTTT	CATSRDFGTLNTEAFF
TRBV27	NA	NA	TRBJ2-7	TGTGCCAGCAGTTTAGCCCGGGGGGAGCAGTACTTC	CASSLARGEQYF
TRBV11-2	NA	NA	TRBJ2-2	TGTGCCAGCAGCCCATTGGGGGGCGGAAGGGTCGGGGAGCTGTTTTTT	CASSPLGGGRVGELFF
TRBV6-5	NA	NA	TRBJ1-3	TGTGCCAGCAGTCCCGGGATCTCCAATACCATATATTTT	CASSPGISNTIYF
TRBV29-1	NA	NA	TRBJ2-4	TGCAGCGTTGAAGTCCTCCGACTAGGACAGCTAATTCAGTACTTC	CSVEVLRLGQLIQYF
TRBV29-1	TRBD1	NA	TRBJ1-1	TGCAGCGGAGGGGGCGAGGGGACGTCTGAAGCTTTCTTT	CSGGGEGTSEAFF
TRBV6-5	TRBD1	NA	TRBJ1-4	TGTGCCAGCAGTTACGGGACAGGGGTAGGCGAAAAACTGTTTTTT	CASSYGTGVGEKLFF
TRBV7-8	NA	NA	TRBJ1-2	TGTGCCAGCAGCGTTCTGGTAGGCGCTAACTATGGCTACACCTTC	CASSVLVGANYGYTF
TRBV19	NA	NA	TRBJ2-3	TGTGCCAGTAGTCGGAGGGTGGGCACAGATACGCAGTATTTT	CASSRRVGTDTQYF
TRBV30	TRBD2	NA	TRBJ2-5	TGTGCCTTTACGGCGGGAGGGGAGACCCAGTACTTC	CAFTAGGETQYF
TRBV6-5	NA	NA	TRBJ2-1	TGTGCCAGCAGTTATTCGACTCGCAGGGTCCATGAGCAGTTCTTC	CASSYSTRRVHEQFF
TRBV19	TRBD1	NA	TRBJ1-6	TGTGCCAGTAGTATTGGACAGGGTATGAATTCACCCCTCCACTTT	CASSIGQGMNSPLHF
TRBV7-7	NA	NA	TRBJ2-2	TGTGCCTTCCCGCACCACACCGGGGAGCTGTTTTTT	CAFPHHTGELFF
TRBV4-1	TRBD1	once	TRBJ1-3	TGCGCCAGCAGCCAAGGGGACAGGGCCTCTGGAAACACCATATATTTT	CASSQGDRASGNTIYF
TRBV15	NA	NA	TRBJ2-3	TGTGCCACCAGCAGAGATCTCGGGGTGGGAGATACGCAGTATTTT	CATSRDLGVGDTQYF
TRBV7-2	NA	NA	TRBJ2-7	TGTGCCAGCAGCGTCCAGCAGGGACGGGGATCGAACCCCTACGAGCAGTACTTC	CASSVQQGRGSNPYEQYF
TRBV10-1	NA	NA	TRBJ2-2	TGCGCCAGCTCGGGGGGCACGAACACCGGGGAGCTGTTTTTT	CASSGGTNTGELFF
TRBV11-3	NA	NA	TRBJ1-4	TGTGCCAGCAGCTTTAACGGCCTTAATGAAAAACTGTTTTTT	CASSFNGLNEKLFF
TRBV30	NA	NA	TRBJ2-7	TGTGCCTGGAGACCAAAACCAGGAGTCTACCCGAGCTCCTACGAGCAGTACTTC	CAWRPKPGVYPSSYEQYF
TRBV7-2	NA	NA	TRBJ2-7	TGTGCCAGCAGCTTTCTCCCACTAATCCCGGTCAATACGTACGAGCAGTACTTC	CASSFLPLIPVNTYEQYF
TRBV6-1	TRBD2	NA	TRBJ2-1	TGTGCCAGCAGTGAACGGACTAGCGGGATCAATGAGCAGTTCTTC	CASSERTSGINEQFF
TRBV30	NA	NA	TRBJ1-1	TGTGCCTGGAGTGCAGATTGGGAAGCTTTCTTT	CAWSADWEAFF
TRBV7-2	NA	NA	TRBJ1-1	TGTGCCAGCAGCTTTGGCAGGTGGACTGAAGCTTTCTTT	CASSFGRWTEAFF
TRBV29-1	NA	once	TRBJ1-2	TGCAGCGTTGAAGATCAGTCGAACAACTATGGCTACACCTTC	CSVEDQSNNYGYTF
TRBV6-1	NA	few	TRBJ1-2	TGTGCCAGCAGCCAGTCTTTAGGGGGGGGCTATGGCTACACCTTC	CASSQSLGGGYGYTF
TRBV7-2	TRBD2	NA	TRBJ2-7	TGTGCCAGCAGCTTAAGGCTAGCGGGGTCATACGAGCAGTACTTC	CASSLRLAGSYEQYF
TRBV11-3	TRBD1	NA	TRBJ1-2	TGTGCCAGCAGCTCGACAGGGGGCGCGGGTGGCTACACCTTC	CASSSTGGAGGYTF
TRBV7-2	NA	NA	TRBJ2-1	TGTGCCAGCAGCTTAATAACGGGCCGATACAATGAGCAGTTCTTC	CASSLITGRYNEQFF
TRBV6-1	NA	NA	TRBJ2-6	TGTGCCAGCAGTGAGCTGGAAGGAACTGGGGCCAACGTCCTGACTTTC	CASSELEGTGANVLTF
TRBV30	NA	NA	TRBJ1-4	TGTGCCTGGAGGCAGGGAGGTTTAATGTACGAAAAACTGTTTTTT	CAWRQGGLMYEKLFF
TRBV6-5	NA	NA	TRBJ1-2	TGTGCCAGCAGCCTGACGGAATTTAACTATGGCTACACCTTC	CASSLTEFNYGYTF
TRBV5-1	TRBD2	NA	TRBJ2-1	TGCGCCAGCTCCTCCGGGACTAGCGGGACAAATGAGCAGTTCTTC	CASSSGTSGTNEQFF
TRBV4-1	TRBD1	NA	TRBJ2-5	TGCGCCAGCAGCCAATCACTGCAGGGGGCCCACCAAGAGACCCAGTACTTC	CASSQSLQGAHQETQYF
TRBV6-5	TRBD1	NA	TRBJ2-5	TGTGCCAGCAGTTTGACAGGGGGCCACGAGACCCAGTACTTC	CASSLTGGHETQYF
TRBV11-2	NA	NA	TRBJ2-1	TGTGCCAGCAGCTTAGGGGGGGTGGTAGTCGCAGCCAACAATGAGCAGTTCTTC	CASSLGGVVVAANNEQFF
TRBV6-5	NA	NA	TRBJ2-2	TGTGCCAGCAGTTACTCTACCGACAGACCCACCGGGGAGCTGTTTTTT	CASSYSTDRPTGELFF
TRBV30	NA	NA	TRBJ1-2	TGTGCCTGGAGCCCGGGACAATTCCATGGCTACACCTTC	CAWSPGQFHGYTF
TRBV7-2	TRBD2	once	TRBJ2-5	TGTGCCAGCAGCGGAGGGGGACTAGACGGGGAGACCCAGTACTTC	CASSGGGLDGETQYF
TRBV12-5	NA	NA	TRBJ2-7	TGTGCTAGTGGGGCAAATTACGAGCAGTACTTC	CASGANYEQYF
TRBV4-1	NA	NA	TRBJ2-1	TGCGCCAGCAGCCAAGTTTCCTTACCCTACAATGAGCAGTTCTTC	CASSQVSLPYNEQFF
TRBV25-1	TRBD1	NA	TRBJ1-3	TGTGCCAGCAGACAGGGGTTTAACGCTGGAAACACCATATATTTT	CASRQGFNAGNTIYF